This T cell receptor beta chain came from a study of blood T cell repertoires in COVID-19. Trimming removed 5 bases from V and 1 base from J, with 11 bases in between. This CDR3 is built from 14 residues. Germline CDR1 and CDR2: MNHEY and SVGEGT. Libraries were prepared by immunoSEQ multiplex PCR; TCRdb keeps only in-frame clonotypes and omits some of them. The table lists fewer than 110,000 clones, around 90% of them singletons. The receptor comes from a man between 45 and 60 years old in a cohort sampled during active COVID-19. The V and J genes are TRBV6-2 or TRBV6-3 and TRBJ1-1, with TRBD1 as a possible D gene (6 bases). The sequencing input was peripheral blood. CDR3 sequence reads: CASSLRQANTEAFF. CDR3 sequence (DNA): TGTGCCAGCAGTCTCCGACAGGCGAACACTGAAGCTTTCTTT.